These T cell receptor beta chains were read from a single sample in a study of T cell responses to AZD1222 COVID-19 vaccine. Assay used: immunoSEQ multiplex PCR; TCRdb lists only in-frame clones, some missing. The table has some 120,000 clones, 86% seen once. The sample here was peripheral blood, taken 28 days after the second AZD1222 dose. Receptors originate from an adult who received the AZD1222 COVID-19 vaccine. The CDR3 runs from the conserved cysteine through the conserved F or W. A D gene is named only where the DNA matches it firmly. Clone size is not always given. Where it is, it says once, few, many or a class for expanded clones.

j_gene | v_gene | abundance | d_gene | CDR3aa | CDR3nt
TRBJ1-1 | TRBV19 | . | TRBD1 | CASSILGGRNTEAFF | TGTGCCAGTAGTATACTAGGGGGCCGGAACACTGAAGCTTTCTTT
TRBJ1-6 | TRBV7-8 | . | TRBD1 | CASRQDRVNSPLHF | TGTGCCAGCAGACAGGACAGGGTGAATTCACCCCTCCACTTT
TRBJ1-1 | TRBV10-3 | . | TRBD1 | CAISEHGTGSTEAFF | TGTGCCATCAGTGAGCACGGGACAGGGTCCACTGAAGCTTTCTTT
TRBJ1-1 | TRBV7-9 | few | . | CASSLARVTEAFF | TGTGCCAGCAGCTTAGCTCGGGTAACTGAAGCTTTCTTT
TRBJ1-5 | TRBV6-5 | . | . | CASSYSRRANQPQHF | TGTGCCAGCAGTTACTCGAGAAGGGCAAATCAGCCCCAGCATTTT
TRBJ1-6 | TRBV3-1/TRBV3-2 | once | TRBD1 | CASSQVHRTGGEADNSPLHF | TGTGCCAGCAGCCAAGTTCATCGGACAGGGGGCGAAGCTGATAATTCACCCCTCCACTTT
TRBJ2-2 | TRBV2 | . | . | CASSEELLNTGELFF | TGTGCCAGCAGTGAAGAACTATTAAACACCGGGGAGCTGTTTTTT
TRBJ2-7 | TRBV2 | . | . | CASNPKSSYEQYF | TGTGCCAGCAACCCGAAAAGCTCCTACGAGCAGTACTTC
TRBJ2-7 | TRBV7-2 | . | . | CASSSRGAAVLEQYF | TGTGCCAGCAGCTCCCGGGGGGCCGCCGTGCTCGAGCAGTACTTC
TRBJ1-2 | TRBV5-8 | . | . | CASSLTDSYYGYTF | TGTGCCAGCAGCTTAACGGACAGCTACTATGGCTACACCTTC
TRBJ2-7 | TRBV6-1 | few | . | CASSEWGLRDEQYF | TGTGCCAGCAGTGAATGGGGCTTACGTGACGAGCAGTACTTC
TRBJ1-2 | TRBV6-6 | . | . | CASSLSGYGYTF | TGTGCCAGCAGTTTGTCTGGATATGGCTACACCTTC
TRBJ1-6 | TRBV30 | . | . | CAWTSAVLGGKDVGGSPLHF | TGTGCCTGGACCTCCGCTGTACTGGGAGGAAAAGATGTCGGCGGATCACCCCTCCACTTT
TRBJ2-3 | TRBV6-2/TRBV6-3 | once | TRBD2 | CASSYSIPSGAASTDTQYF | TGTGCCAGCAGTTACTCAATTCCTAGCGGGGCCGCTAGCACAGATACGCAGTATTTT
TRBJ1-5 | TRBV6-6 | . | TRBD1 | CASRTGSQPQHF | TGTGCCAGCAGGACAGGGAGTCAGCCCCAGCATTTT
TRBJ1-4 | TRBV11-2 | . | . | CASSSRRHHNEKLFF | TGTGCCAGCAGCTCCCGCCGACACCATAATGAAAAACTGTTTTTT
TRBJ2-2 | TRBV27 | medium-sized | TRBD2 | CASSFSGGRLRGELFF | TGTGCCAGCAGTTTTAGCGGGGGCCGACTGCGCGGGGAGCTGTTTTTT
TRBJ1-6 | TRBV7-6 | . | . | CASSLVNSPLHF | TGTGCCAGCAGCTTAGTTAATTCACCCCTCCACTTT
TRBJ1-1 | TRBV5-5 | . | . | CASSYRRNTEAFF | TGTGCCAGCAGTTACCGGCGGAACACTGAAGCTTTCTTT
TRBJ2-6 | TRBV15 | . | . | CATSKTGTGANVLTF | TGTGCCACCAGCAAAACAGGGACTGGGGCCAACGTCCTGACTTTC
TRBJ1-2 | TRBV28 | few | . | CASGGVRGYTF | TGTGCCAGCGGAGGGGTTAGGGGCTACACCTTC
TRBJ1-5 | TRBV30 | . | . | CAWSSKGRNQPQHF | TGTGCCTGGAGCTCTAAGGGACGCAATCAGCCCCAGCATTTT
TRBJ2-3 | TRBV19 | . | . | CASSISQVGTDTQYF | TGTGCCAGTAGTATATCGCAGGTGGGCACAGATACGCAGTATTTT
TRBJ2-3 | TRBV7-3 | . | . | CASSSKFPDTQYF | TGTGCCAGCAGCTCCAAGTTTCCGGATACGCAGTATTTT
TRBJ1-2 | TRBV7-9 | once | . | CAGDTTNYGYTF | TGTGCGGGGGACACCACTAACTATGGCTACACCTTC
TRBJ2-5 | TRBV18 | . | TRBD2 | CASSPPTSGVGTQYF | TGTGCCAGCTCACCACCGACTAGCGGGGTCGGGACCCAGTACTTC
TRBJ2-5 | TRBV5-1 | once | . | CASSLEGAQYF | TGCGCCAGCAGCTTGGAGGGGGCCCAGTACTTC
TRBJ1-4 | TRBV4-1 | . | . | CASSQDRKLFF | TGCGCCAGCAGCCAAGACAGAAAACTGTTTTTT
TRBJ1-2 | TRBV10-3 | . | . | CAISGLGWSGYTF | TGTGCCATCAGTGGCTTAGGGTGGTCTGGCTACACCTTC
TRBJ1-2 | TRBV13 | . | . | CASSLQGGAIYGYTF | TGTGCCAGCAGCTTACAAGGTGGGGCCATATATGGCTACACCTTC
TRBJ2-2 | TRBV5-1 | once | TRBD1 | CASSPRTGETGELFF | TGCGCCAGCAGCCCGAGGACAGGGGAGACCGGGGAGCTGTTTTTT
TRBJ1-4 | TRBV20-1 | once | . | CSASTGHNEKLFF | TGCAGTGCTAGTACAGGTCATAATGAAAAACTGTTTTTT
TRBJ2-5 | TRBV15 | . | . | CATSRAGAQETQYF | TGTGCCACCAGCAGGGCGGGGGCCCAAGAGACCCAGTACTTC
TRBJ1-5 | TRBV7-2 | . | . | CASSLARAGGNQPQHF | TGTGCCAGCAGCCTAGCTAGGGCCGGGGGCAATCAGCCCCAGCATTTT
TRBJ2-3 | TRBV15 | . | TRBD2 | CATSRDRNRGTSGSTDTQYF | TGTGCCACCAGCAGAGATCGAAATCGGGGGACTAGCGGAAGCACAGATACGCAGTATTTT
TRBJ2-3 | TRBV20-1 | . | . | CSAREKGLF | TGCAGTGCTAGAGAGAAAGGACTATTT
TRBJ1-1 | TRBV5-1 | . | . | CASSHGTTNTEAFF | TGCGCCAGCAGTCACGGGACAACGAACACTGAAGCTTTCTTT
TRBJ1-2 | TRBV29-1 | . | . | CSVRGDYGYTF | TGCAGCGTTCGGGGGGACTATGGCTACACCTTC
TRBJ1-1 | TRBV5-5 | once | . | CASSLKPGSNTEAFF | TGTGCCAGCAGCTTGAAACCGGGTTCGAACACTGAAGCTTTCTTT
TRBJ2-5 | TRBV19 | . | . | CATKKYDGAQETQYF | TGTGCCACCAAAAAATATGACGGGGCGCAAGAGACCCAGTACTTC
TRBJ1-6 | TRBV18 | . | TRBD1 | CASSPPPGSWDRGESPLHF | TGTGCCAGCTCACCACCCCCGGGGAGCTGGGACAGGGGTGAATCACCCCTCCACTTT
TRBJ1-1 | TRBV28 | . | TRBD1 | CASSPTGQRNTEAFF | TGTGCCAGCAGTCCAACGGGACAGCGAAACACTGAAGCTTTCTTT
TRBJ1-5 | TRBV6-5 | . | TRBD1 | CASSYDRDNQPQHF | TGTGCCAGCAGTTACGACAGGGATAATCAGCCCCAGCATTTT
TRBJ1-4 | TRBV7-2 | . | TRBD1 | CASSLVGTGGGKLFF | TGTGCCAGCAGCTTAGTGGGGACAGGGGGCGGAAAACTGTTTTTT
TRBJ1-1 | TRBV9 | . | . | CASSEGQHRPKAFF | TGTGCCAGCAGCGAGGGACAACACCGACCAAAAGCTTTCTTT
TRBJ2-3 | TRBV6-4 | . | TRBD2 | CASSAGGTDTQYF | TGTGCCAGCAGTGCGGGGGGAACAGATACGCAGTATTTT
TRBJ2-3 | TRBV12-5 | . | . | CASGPDGATDTQYF | TGTGCTAGTGGTCCAGACGGGGCCACAGATACGCAGTATTTT
TRBJ2-1 | TRBV12-5 | once | TRBD2 | CASGQQRGIYNEQFF | TGTGCTAGTGGTCAACAGCGGGGAATATACAATGAGCAGTTCTTC
TRBJ1-2 | TRBV7-9 | . | . | CASSFGLGNYGYTF | TGTGCCAGCAGCTTTGGCCTGGGGAACTATGGCTACACCTTC
TRBJ1-2 | TRBV29-1 | . | . | CSVEAGTYGYTF | TGCAGCGTTGAGGCCGGGACCTATGGCTACACCTTC
TRBJ2-3 | TRBV5-5 | . | TRBD1 | CASSLEGKAGGFPDTQYF | TGTGCCAGCAGCTTGGAAGGGAAGGCAGGGGGCTTTCCAGATACGCAGTATTTT
TRBJ2-3 | TRBV28 | once | . | CASNPWGSTDTQYF | TGTGCCAGCAACCCCTGGGGCAGCACAGATACGCAGTATTTT
TRBJ2-1 | TRBV9 | . | TRBD2 | CASSVASGGANEQFF | TGTGCCAGCAGCGTAGCTAGCGGGGGGGCTAATGAGCAGTTCTTC
TRBJ2-2 | TRBV3-1/TRBV3-2 | . | . | CASSQYRAYTGELFF | TGTGCCAGCAGCCAATACAGGGCTTACACCGGGGAGCTGTTTTTT
TRBJ2-3 | TRBV6-6 | . | . | CASTLYLSTDTQYF | TGTGCCAGCACCCTCTACCTTAGCACAGATACGCAGTATTTT
TRBJ1-2 | TRBV9 | . | TRBD1 | CASSERDSRFHYGYTF | TGTGCCAGCAGCGAGCGGGACAGTCGGTTCCACTATGGCTACACCTTC
TRBJ1-2 | TRBV7-6 | . | . | CASSPRGEANYGYTF | TGTGCCAGCAGCCCCCGGGGGGAAGCTAACTATGGCTACACCTTC
TRBJ1-5 | TRBV6-6 | . | . | CASSYLLGEGQPQHF | TGTGCCAGCAGTTACCTCCTAGGGGAGGGACAGCCCCAGCATTTT
TRBJ1-1 | TRBV5-4 | . | . | CASSRDHLRYTEAFF | TGTGCCAGCAGCCGGGACCACCTGAGGTACACTGAAGCTTTCTTT